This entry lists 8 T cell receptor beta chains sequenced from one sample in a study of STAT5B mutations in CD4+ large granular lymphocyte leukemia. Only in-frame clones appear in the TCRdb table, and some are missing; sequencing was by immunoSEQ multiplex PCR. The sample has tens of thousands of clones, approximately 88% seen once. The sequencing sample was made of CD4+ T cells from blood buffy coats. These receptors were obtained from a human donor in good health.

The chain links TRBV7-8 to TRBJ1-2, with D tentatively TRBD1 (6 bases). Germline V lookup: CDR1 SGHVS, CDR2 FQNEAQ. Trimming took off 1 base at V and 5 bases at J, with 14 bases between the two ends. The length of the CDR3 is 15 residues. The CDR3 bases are TGTGCCAGCAGCTTAGTTCCAGGGGAACTATATGGCTACACCTTC. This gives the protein CASSLVPGELYGYTF.

The CDR3 spells CATTWMSSYEQFF. The CDR3 DNA sequence: TGTGCCACCACCTGGATGAGCAGCTATGAGCAGTTCTTC. This sequence joins TRBV15 and TRBJ2-1; D gene unclear. Between the trimmed V and J ends, which lost 7 bases and 8 bases, there was a span of 15 bases. Looked up from germline, CDR1 is LNHNV and CDR2 is YYDKDF (reference sequence). The CDR3 has 13 residues.

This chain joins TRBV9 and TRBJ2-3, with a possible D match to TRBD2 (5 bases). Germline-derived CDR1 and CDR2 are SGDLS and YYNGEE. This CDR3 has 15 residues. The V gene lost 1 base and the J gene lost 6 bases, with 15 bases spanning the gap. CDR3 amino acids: CASSVSSGLGDTQYF. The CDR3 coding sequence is TGTGCCAGCAGCGTATCTTCGGGGTTAGGGGATACGCAGTATTTT.

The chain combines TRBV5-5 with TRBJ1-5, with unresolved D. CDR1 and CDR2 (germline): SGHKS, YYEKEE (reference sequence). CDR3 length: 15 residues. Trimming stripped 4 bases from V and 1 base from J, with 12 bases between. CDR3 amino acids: CASSPRIGSNQPQHF. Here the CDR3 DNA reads TGTGCCAGCAGCCCCCGTATAGGCAGCAATCAGCCCCAGCATTTT.

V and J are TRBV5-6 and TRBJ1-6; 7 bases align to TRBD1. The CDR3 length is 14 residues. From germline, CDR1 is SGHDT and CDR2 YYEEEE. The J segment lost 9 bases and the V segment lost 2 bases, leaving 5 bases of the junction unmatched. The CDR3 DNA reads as TGTGCCAGCAGCTTCCAGGGGGTGGTTTCACCCCTCCACTTT. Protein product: CASSFQGVVSPLHF. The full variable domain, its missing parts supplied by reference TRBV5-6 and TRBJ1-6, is DAGVTQSPTHLIKTRGQQVTLRCSPKSGHDTVSWYQQALGQGPQFIFQYYEEEERQRGNFPDRFSGHQFPNYSSELNVNALLLGDSALYLCASSFQGVVSPLHFGNGTRLTVT.

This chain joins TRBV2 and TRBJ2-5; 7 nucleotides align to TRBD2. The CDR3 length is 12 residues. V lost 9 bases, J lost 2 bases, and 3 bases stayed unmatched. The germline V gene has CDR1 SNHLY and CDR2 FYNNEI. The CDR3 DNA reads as TGTGCCAGAGGACTAGAACAAGAGACCCAGTACTTC. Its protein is CARGLEQETQYF.

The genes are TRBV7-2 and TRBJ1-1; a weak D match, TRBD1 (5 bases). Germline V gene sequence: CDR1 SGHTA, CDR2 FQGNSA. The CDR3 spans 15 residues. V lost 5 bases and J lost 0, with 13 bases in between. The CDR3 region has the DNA TGTGCCAGCAGCCCCGGCAGGGTTTTGAACACTGAAGCTTTCTTT. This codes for CASSPGRVLNTEAFF.

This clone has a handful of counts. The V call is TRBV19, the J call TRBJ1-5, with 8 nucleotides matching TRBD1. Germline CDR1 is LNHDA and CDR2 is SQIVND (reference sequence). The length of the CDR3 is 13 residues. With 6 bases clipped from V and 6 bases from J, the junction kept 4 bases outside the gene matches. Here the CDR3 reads CASRRTGSQPQHF. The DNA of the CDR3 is TGTGCCAGTAGACGGACAGGGAGTCAGCCCCAGCATTTT.